This T cell receptor (beta chain) was recorded in a study of cytomegalovirus exposure and HLA in healthy donors. Study-wide findings and caveats: In a later analysis, parvovirus B19, influenza, CMV and Epstein-Barr virus appeared linked to several top co-occurrence clusters.

Trimming pared 0 bases from V and 4 bases from J, leaving 11 bases between. CDR1 SGHRS and CDR2 YFSETQ come from the germline V gene. The CDR3 extends over 15 amino acids. In this sample, this clone turned up a few times. Antigen unknown. All the people who gave samples were healthy bone marrow donors. Each donor was nominally healthy when sampled (though unrecorded immune exposures were likely). The study ran its PCR with 60 Vbeta and 13 Jbeta primers. Libraries were prepared by immunoSEQ multiplex PCR; TCRdb keeps only in-frame clonotypes and omits some of them. This table holds about 160,000 clones, over 70% found once.

Sequenced material: PBMCs. The chain uses TRBV5-1 and TRBJ1-5; D gene uncertain. The receptor was isolated from a woman aged 45-65 years in good health and CMV-seropositive. The CDR3 protein is CASSLAPGPNQPQHF. In DNA, the CDR3 is TGCGCCAGCAGCTTGGCCCCAGGCCCGAATCAGCCCCAGCATTTT. The complete variable domain, with remaining parts taken from reference TRBV5-1 and TRBJ1-5, reads KAGVTQTPRYLIKTRGQQVTLSCSPISGHRSVSWYQQTPGQGLQFLFEYFSETQRNKGNFPGRFSGRQFSNSRSEMNVSTLELGDSALYLCASSLAPGPNQPQHFGDGTRLSIL.